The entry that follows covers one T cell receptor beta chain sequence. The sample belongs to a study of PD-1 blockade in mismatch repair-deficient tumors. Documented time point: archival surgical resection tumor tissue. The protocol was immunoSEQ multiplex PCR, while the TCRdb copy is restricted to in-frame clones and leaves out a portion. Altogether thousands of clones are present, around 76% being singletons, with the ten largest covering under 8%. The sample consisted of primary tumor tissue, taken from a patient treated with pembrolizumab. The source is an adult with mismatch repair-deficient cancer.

CDR3 region: CATAERRGRYMEAFF. The CDR3 nucleotides are TGTGCCACCGCCGAACGGAGGGGTCGATACATGGAAGCTTTCTTT. The chain is built from TRBV6-5 and TRBJ1-1, with a tentative D call TRBD1 (5 bases). Germline V gene data show CDR1 as MNHEY and CDR2 as SVGAGI. There are 15 residues in the CDR3. The V end was cut by 10 bases, the J end by 8 bases, with 26 bases between.